This T cell receptor beta chain was obtained from a study of blood T cells in healthy people across ages. Germline loops: CDR1 SQVTM, CDR2 ANQGSEA. The CDR3 is 16 amino acids. The ends lost 3 bases at V and 2 bases at J; junction bases unmatched: 11. This clonotype was seen a few times. What it binds is not known. With a J-beta primer mix and a sample-barcoded 5' primer, a second PCR ran about 7 to 12 cycles. Unique molecular identifiers of 12 random nucleotides labeled each cDNA. TCRdb redid the calling of the 5' RACE reads with MiXCR, one entry per CDR3 protein. The sample contains around 1.7 million distinct CDR3 sequences, 28% of which appear only once. In terms of origin and age, donors were healthy Caucasian individuals from Russia aged about 6 to 90. Whole-study results and caveats: Per million T cells, TCR beta diversity dropped about linearly as age rose. Long-lived and aged donors differed, with more naive CD4+ cells and higher diversity in the long-lived.

The clonotype comes from a woman younger than 45 in good health. The sequenced material came from blood. The rearrangement links TRBV29-1 to TRBJ2-3, with 7 bases lining up with TRBD2. CDR3 loop: CSVEFLAGADTDTQYF. Written as DNA, the CDR3 is TGCAGCGTTGAGTTCTTGGCGGGAGCTGACACAGATACGCAGTATTTT.